This T cell receptor (beta chain) was found in a study of OX40 agonist ivuxolimab in advanced cancers. About the research overall: Prior anti-PD-1, anti-PD-L1 or anti-CTLA-4 therapy was allowed; approximately 40% had some.

Patients were ruled out by autoimmune disease history or systemic immunosuppression. The V gene end was trimmed by 4 bases and the J gene end by 1 base; junction bases not matched to a gene: 8. The CDR3 is made up of 16 amino acids. Per the germline V gene, CDR1 is SGHRS and CDR2 is YFSETQ. TCRdb keeps only in-frame clones here, not all; method: immunoSEQ multiplex PCR. The sample has tens of thousands of clones, around 90% seen once. The rearrangement uses TRBV5-1 and TRBJ2-1, with TRBD1 matching 7 bases. The specimen was CD4+ or CD8+ T cells sorted from blood, collected in a trial of the OX40 agonist ivuxolimab. The sequence was collected from an adult with an advanced solid tumor such as melanoma, head and neck, liver or kidney cancer. The CDR3 nucleotides read TGCGCCAGCAGCGCCGGAGACAGGGTTTCCTACAATGAGCAGTTCTTC. Its translation: CASSAGDRVSYNEQFF.